This T cell receptor (beta chain) was found in a study of control samples from healthy donors and cancer patients (dated by TCRdb to the early 2020s). Based on the germline V gene (reference sequence), the CDR1 and CDR2 sequences are DFQATT and SNEGSKA. The germline ends are 11 bases apart after V is trimmed by 4 bases and J by 8 bases. The CDR3 runs 11 amino acids, cysteine and phenylalanine included. Of the read, only the CDR3 DNA is kept; its 33 bases are in frame from base 1. Comment on this clone: The antigen it recognizes is unknown.

Receptor amplification or capture employed the immunoSEQ multiplex PCR assay. This is the immuneACCESS table as TCRdb keeps it, with only in-frame sequences that have V and J called. A part of the clones is gone; compared with another copy, unresolved V genes explain less than half, and the rest is unexplained. The table kept for this sample lists roughly 200,000 clones. The ten largest make up around 2% of the sample. The sequencing input was blood. This TCR was recovered from a woman aged 25 to 39 in good health. The rearranged chain carries TRBV20-1 and TRBJ1-1, with the D gene not clear enough to name. In nucleotides, the sequence is TGCAGTGCTAATCCAGGAGACGAAGCTTTCTTT. This yields the protein CSANPGDEAFF.